This T cell receptor beta chain was observed in a study of T cell responses to AZD1222 COVID-19 vaccine. V lost 6 bases and J lost 2, with 7 bases in between. Germline CDR1 MNHEY, CDR2 SVGAGI. This CDR3 is built from 12 residues. Comment on this clone: Its matching antigen is unknown.

Points from the study as a whole: Most donors were white British, females outnumbered males, and clonal diversity was possibly underestimated. In the spike-specific TCR repertoire, nearly half reportedly target unmutated variant regions.

Clones were read by immunoSEQ multiplex PCR, and TCRdb kept only the in-frame ones, dropping some. The sample shows over 100,000 clones, roughly 93% of them seen only once. The genes are TRBV6-5 and TRBJ1-2; no firm D call. The sample was peripheral blood, taken on day 0 of AZD1222 vaccination. This clonotype was sampled from an adult in good health. The CDR3 reads CASRTGNYGYTF. Written as DNA, the CDR3 is TGTGCCAGCAGGACGGGAAACTATGGCTACACCTTC.